This TCR beta chain was sequenced during a study of T cell responses to AZD1222 COVID-19 vaccine. This CDR3 has 15 residues. The trim removed 3 bases at V and 7 bases at J, leaving 4 bases unmatched. The germline CDR1 and CDR2 sequences are KGHSH and LQKENI. Notes on this clone: Its antigen remains unidentified.

Assay used: immunoSEQ multiplex PCR; TCRdb lists only in-frame clones, some missing. This table has 150,000 to 200,000 clones, around 92% appearing once. Overall study findings and caveats: At baseline, just five to seven AZD1222 recipients tested seropositive. There were vaccine-associated CD4 TCRs across spike, dominant at 160-218 and 743-854.

The chain uses TRBV18 and TRBJ2-1, with 12 bases aligning to TRBD2. The sample was peripheral blood, taken on day 0 of AZD1222 vaccination. The TCR sequence derives from an adult in good health. The CDR3 DNA reads as TGTGCCAGCTCACCTGGCCTAGCGGGAGGGAATGAGCAGTTCTTC. It codes for CASSPGLAGGNEQFF. Supplemented by reference TRBV18 and TRBJ2-1, the full variable domain reads NAGVMQNPRHLVRRRGQEARLRCSPMKGHSHVYWYRQLPEEGLKFMVYLQKENIIDESGMPKERFSAEFPKEGPSILRIQQVVRGDSAAYFCASSPGLAGGNEQFFGPGTRLTVL.